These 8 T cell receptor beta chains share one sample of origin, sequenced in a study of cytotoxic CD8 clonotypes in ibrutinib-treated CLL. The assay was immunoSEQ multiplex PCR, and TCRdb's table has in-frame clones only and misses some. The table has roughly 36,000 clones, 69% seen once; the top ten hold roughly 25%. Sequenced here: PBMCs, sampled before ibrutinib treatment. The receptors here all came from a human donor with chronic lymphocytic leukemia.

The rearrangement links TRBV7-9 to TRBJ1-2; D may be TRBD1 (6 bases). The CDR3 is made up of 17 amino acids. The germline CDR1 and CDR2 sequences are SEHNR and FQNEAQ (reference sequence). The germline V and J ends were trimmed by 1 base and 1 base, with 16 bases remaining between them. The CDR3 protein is CASSLGTASRLNYGYTF. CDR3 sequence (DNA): TGTGCCAGCAGCTTAGGGACAGCATCTAGGCTTAACTATGGCTACACCTTC.

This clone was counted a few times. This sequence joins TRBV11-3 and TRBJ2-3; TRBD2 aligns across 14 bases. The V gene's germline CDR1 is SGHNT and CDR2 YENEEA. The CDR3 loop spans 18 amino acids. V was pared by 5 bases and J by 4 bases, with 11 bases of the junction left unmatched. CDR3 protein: CASSRLVRGLAGADTQYF. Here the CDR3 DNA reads TGTGCCAGCAGCCGACTAGTCCGGGGACTAGCGGGGGCAGATACGCAGTATTTT.

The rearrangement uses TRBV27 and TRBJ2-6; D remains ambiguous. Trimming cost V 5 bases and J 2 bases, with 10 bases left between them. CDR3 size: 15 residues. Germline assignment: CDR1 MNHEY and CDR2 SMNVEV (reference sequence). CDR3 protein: CASSLRSAGANVLTF. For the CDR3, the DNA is TGTGCCAGCAGTCTTCGGTCTGCTGGGGCCAACGTCCTGACTTTC. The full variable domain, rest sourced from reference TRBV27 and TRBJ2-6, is EAQVTQNPRYLITVTGKKLTVTCSQNMNHEYMSWYRQDPGLGLRQIYYSMNVEVTDKGDVPEGYKVSRKEKRNFPLILESPSPNQTSLYFCASSLRSAGANVLTFGAGSRLTVL.

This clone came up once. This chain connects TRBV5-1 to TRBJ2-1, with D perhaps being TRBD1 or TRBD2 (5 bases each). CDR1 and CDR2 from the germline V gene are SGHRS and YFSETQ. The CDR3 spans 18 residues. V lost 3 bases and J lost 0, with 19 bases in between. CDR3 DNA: TGCGCCAGCAGCTCCGGGGCGACTTCCTTAAGCTCCTACAATGAGCAGTTCTTC. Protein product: CASSSGATSLSSYNEQFF.

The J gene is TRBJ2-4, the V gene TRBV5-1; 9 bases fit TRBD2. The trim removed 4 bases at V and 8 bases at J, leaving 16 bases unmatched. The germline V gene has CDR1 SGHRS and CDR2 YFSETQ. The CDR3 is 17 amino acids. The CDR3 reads CASSRGLAGESADIQYF. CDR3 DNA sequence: TGCGCCAGCAGCAGAGGATTAGCGGGAGAAAGTGCTGACATTCAGTACTTC.

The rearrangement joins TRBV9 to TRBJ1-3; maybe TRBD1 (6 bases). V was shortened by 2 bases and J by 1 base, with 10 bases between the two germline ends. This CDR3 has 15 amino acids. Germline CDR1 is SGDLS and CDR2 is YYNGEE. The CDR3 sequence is CASSVGGASGNTIYF. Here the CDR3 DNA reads TGTGCCAGCAGCGTTGGGGGGGCGTCTGGAAACACCATATATTTT.

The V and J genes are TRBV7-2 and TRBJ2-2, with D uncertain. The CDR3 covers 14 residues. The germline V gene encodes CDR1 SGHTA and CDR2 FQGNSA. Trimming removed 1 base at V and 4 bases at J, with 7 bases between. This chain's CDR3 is CASSLGWSTGELFF. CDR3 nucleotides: TGTGCCAGCAGCTTAGGTTGGAGCACCGGGGAGCTGTTTTTT.

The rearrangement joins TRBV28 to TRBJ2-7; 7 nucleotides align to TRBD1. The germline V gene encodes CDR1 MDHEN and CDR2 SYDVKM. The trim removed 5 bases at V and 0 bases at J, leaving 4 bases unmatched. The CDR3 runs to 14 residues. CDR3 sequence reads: CASSIRTGSYEQYF. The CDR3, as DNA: TGTGCCAGCAGTATACGGACAGGCTCCTACGAGCAGTACTTC.